The rows below give T cell receptor beta chains drawn from one sample of a study of T-cell reconstitution after alpha-beta-depleted transplantation in children. TCRdb reanalysed the PCR reads using MiXCR and keeps one entry per CDR3 protein. The sample has hundreds of thousands of distinct CDR3 sequences, around 17% seen once. Source: PBMCs from the stem cell graft donor, taken from the stem cell graft. These receptors were collected from a human donor who donated a stem cell graft to a child with acute myeloid leukemia. Both conserved end residues are part of each CDR3. D genes are given only for firm matches. Clone size is not always given. Where it is, it says once, few, many or a class for expanded clones.

CDR3 length	clone size	V gene	D gene	J gene	CDR3 DNA	CDR3 protein
14	many	TRBV29-1	-	TRBJ2-1	TGCAGCACCGGGTCTTTACAAGGGGTCAATGAGCAGTTCTTC	CSTGSLQGVNEQFF
17	-	TRBV7-9	-	TRBJ1-6	TGTGCCAGCAGCTTAGCGCTTGGGTACGGCGTTGGTTCACCCCTCCACTTT	CASSLALGYGVGSPLHF
16	-	TRBV20-1	TRBD1	TRBJ1-6	TGCAGTGCTAACCCTAGACAGGGAGGGGCTAATTCACCCCTCCACTTT	CSANPRQGGANSPLHF
14	many	TRBV24-1	TRBD1	TRBJ2-1	TGTGCCACCAGGGACAGGGGGTTTAACAATGAGCAGTTCTTC	CATRDRGFNNEQFF
14	-	TRBV5-6	-	TRBJ2-2	TGTGCCAGCATTGGGGACTTCAACACCGGGGAGCTGTTTTTT	CASIGDFNTGELFF
15	-	TRBV3-1	-	TRBJ1-2	TGTGCCAGCAGCCAAGCGGGAGGCCAGGGGTCCGACTACACCTTC	CASSQAGGQGSDYTF
12	-	TRBV18	-	TRBJ1-2	TGTGCCAGCTCAGAAGGGGACTATGGCTACACCTTC	CASSEGDYGYTF
17	-	TRBV4-2	-	TRBJ2-2	TGTGCCAGCAGCCAAGAAATAGATTGGAGGAACACCGGGGAGCTGTTTTTT	CASSQEIDWRNTGELFF
15	many	TRBV20-1	-	TRBJ1-1	TGCAGTGCTAGAGATGCCCGAAAGGGGTTAACTGAAGCTTTCTTT	CSARDARKGLTEAFF
13	-	TRBV10-3	-	TRBJ1-2	TGTGCCATCAGTGACGTACAGCCCTATGGCTACACCTTC	CAISDVQPYGYTF
15	many	TRBV6-5	-	TRBJ1-1	TGTGCCAGCAGTTACAACGGGGGGGGTTACACTGAAGCTTTCTTT	CASSYNGGGYTEAFF